The subject of this entry is one T cell receptor beta chain. Its antigen is unknown. Every patient had relapsed following autologous stem cell transplantation, and cohorts differed in brentuximab vedotin exposure. Germline V gene data show CDR1 as SGDLS and CDR2 as YYNGEE. The CDR3 is 15 amino acids. The V end was cut by 0 bases, the J end by 2 bases, with 9 bases between. This sample stems from a study of PD-1 blockade in classical Hodgkin lymphoma. Profiled with immunoSEQ multiplex PCR; TCRdb holds only in-frame clones, not every one. The data contain 45,000 to 55,000 clones, over 60% of them singletons. General observations from the study: Newly diagnosed patients had diversity similar to the baseline diversity of complete responders. Reported baseline diversity: healthy donors highest, relapsed/refractory patients lowest. Repertoire differences lack defined causes, possibly disease activity or prior therapy.

The sample was peripheral blood mononuclear cells (PBMCs), taken before the second cycle of nivolumab. The V and J genes are TRBV9 and TRBJ1-3; the D gene is possibly TRBD1 (5 bases). This receptor was identified in a human donor with classical Hodgkin lymphoma. CDR3 sequence reads: CASSVEVGAGNTIYF. In DNA, the CDR3 is TGTGCCAGCAGCGTAGAAGTAGGGGCTGGAAACACCATATATTTT.